This T cell receptor beta chain was documented in a study of post-analysis software for immune sequencing data. About the research overall: Both relapsing-remitting and secondary progressive multiple sclerosis featured among the disease courses, as did progressive-relapsing multiple sclerosis. General study points: Batch-mates among the samples co-clustered strongly by F measure. Versus controls, multiple sclerosis patients showed significantly lower diversity (normalized Chao1).

There are many counts of this clonotype. Its antigen is undetermined. The TCR beta cDNA libraries carried unique molecular identifiers. TCRdb ran MiXCR on the PCR reads and lists one entry per CDR3 protein. The sample yields some 190,000 distinct CDR3 sequences, approximately 29% seen once. Sequencing was performed on blood. This receptor was identified in a girl younger than 18 with multiple sclerosis.

The CDR3 reads CASSQDRGSYGYTF. The CDR3 DNA sequence: TGCGCCAGCAGCCAAGATCGCGGATCCTATGGCTACACCTTC. The J gene is TRBJ1-2, the V gene TRBV4-1; D is undetermined. Germline CDR1 reads MGHRA; CDR2 reads YSYEKL. Trimming pared 0 bases from V and 4 bases from J, leaving 9 bases between. CDR3 length equals 14 residues.